This T cell receptor (beta chain) was sequenced for a study of cytomegalovirus exposure and HLA in healthy donors. Germline CDR1 LGHNA, CDR2 YSLEER. The CDR3 loop spans 16 amino acids. The V end was cut by 0 bases, the J end by 8 bases, with 17 bases between. Generated by immunoSEQ multiplex PCR, the TCRdb table keeps only in-frame clones and is missing some. Here the sample spans tens of thousands of clones, around 96% being singletons. This sequence was found in a woman younger than 35 in good health and CMV-seronegative. This chain links TRBV4-3 with TRBJ2-1, with D perhaps TRBD2 (5 bases). Sequenced material: PBMCs. In DNA form, the CDR3 reads TGCGCCAGCAGCCAAGAGGGCGGGTGGGCGGCGGATGAGCAGTTCTTC. Encoded protein: CASSQEGGWAADEQFF.